The T cell receptor beta chain under discussion was sequenced for a study of shared clonotypes between healthy human individuals (TCRdb year 2020). Some background on the complete study: Three men and two women, aged 18 to 49 years, made up the cohort. Different laboratories and diverse techniques were used to prepare libraries and sequence TCR repertoires, to increase sequencing depth and limit assay-specific biases. For each donor, CD4 naive and CD4 memory were each run on three plates, CD8 naive on two plates, and CD8 memory on one plate. To estimate repertoire size and how much clonotypes are shared between individuals, the study performed deep sequencing of blood TCR repertoires from about five healthy adults. Each donor's leukapheresis produced roughly between roughly 0.85 and 10 billion PBMCs. Overall study results and their limits: Because the study included a small number of donors, the genetic and exposure-history diversity represented was limited. Incomplete sequencing was indicated by rarefaction of sorted-subset datasets, despite the large sequencing depth. Across a handful of donors, roughly 5.1% of naive CD4, 3% to 4% of naive CD8, 2.3% of memory CD4, and approximately 0.42% of memory CD8 clonotypes were shared. Sampling was limited to blood, and TCR repertoires in tissue likely differ from TCR repertoires in blood. Pairwise subsampling led to the expectation that sequencing depth would affect the degree of clonotype sharing among donors. Naive subsets generally had larger estimated clonotype richness than memory subsets. Clonotypes shared by all four sorted-subset donors showed higher generation probabilities than non-shared clonotypes.

TCR CDR3 regions were amplified from genomic DNA by multiplex PCR using the deep immunoSEQ assay. Genomic DNA extracted from each cell subset was distributed evenly over all wells of several immunoSEQ 96-well plates, and each plate served as one replicate. For sorted subsets, about 200 ng genomic DNA, equal to 25,000 to 35,000 T cell genomes, was loaded into each replicate PCR. The purified libraries were quantified using a Qubit 3.0 fluorometer, sized with a Bioanalyzer 2100, and then quantified again using the KAPA Library Quantification kit. Every immunoSEQ 96-well plate was sequenced on a separate single-read 150-cycle Illumina NextSeq 550 flow cell. Concerning the study's data processing: The immunoSEQ output contained only junctional sequences without quality scores, so filtering could not match that applied to full-length reads. To assign V/J genes and CDR3, sequences were annotated against IMGT germline references using PyIR, a Python wrapper for IgBLAST v1.9. Any read was removed if the V/J assignment was weak (E-value above 1e-6), the CDR3 was missing, or the read contained stop codons, out-of-frame junctions, or ambiguous translated residues. V3J clonotypes were defined by identical inferred V gene, J gene, and CDR3 amino acid sequence. The percentage overlap between two repertoires was calculated by dividing the number of shared unique clonotypes by the size of the smaller repertoire. Richness of each repertoire was evaluated using RTK rarefaction, the Chao1 estimator, and Recon v2.1 estimates of unobserved clonotypes. Generation probabilities for all TCRbeta clonotypes obtained by the gDNA method from a handful of donors were computed using OLGA. The table was pulled from immuneACCESS by TCRdb, which kept in-frame rearrangements only. Such tables lose some clones; where checked, under half of the loss comes from unresolved V genes, and the rest has no known cause. V, J and clone size were drawn from that table, and D and trimming were deduced from the DNA. Across this sample there are some 980,000 clones, with around three quarters seen only once. The ten largest clonotypes hold roughly 1.5% of the sample.

Donors were healthy HIV-negative adults with no recently reported acute infections or vaccinations. Only Caucasian adults living in Nashville, Tennessee, USA were represented among the donors. Magnetic negative selection was used to enrich CD4+ T cells, after which naive cells were positively selected on CD45RA and the negative fraction became the memory subset. Blood was obtained by leukapheresis, after which PBMCs were separated by Ficoll-Histopaque density gradient centrifugation and cryopreserved in liquid nitrogen vapor phase. Purity and quantity of every magnetically sorted T cell population were checked by analytical flow cytometry. Each sorted fraction had its genomic DNA isolated and then quantified by UV absorbance on a Nanodrop 2000c. Comment on this clone: Its antigen specificity is not known. Base qualities are missing; no much larger clone stands one base away.

The source is a man in his late teens or twenties in good health. The sequenced sample was memory CD4+ T cells sorted from blood. In light of the paper, this sample's cell subset or site label describes: CD45RA-negative fraction.

The base sequence is TGTGCCAGCATTCCTAGTTGGAACACCGGGGAGCTGTTTTTT. Its protein product is CASIPSWNTGELFF. This chain joins TRBV6-5 to TRBJ2-2; no D gene is confidently identified. According to the germline V gene, CDR1 reads MNHEY and CDR2 reads SVGAGI. The CDR3 starts with the cysteine, ends with the phenylalanine, and has 14 residues. This entry keeps only the CDR3 DNA: 42 bases, framed from base 1. V and J are truncated by 7 bases and 1 base respectively, leaving an intervening sequence of 10 bases.